This TCR beta chain was sequenced during a study of T cell responses to AZD1222 COVID-19 vaccine. Findings and caveats of the study: Only a handful of AZD1222 recipients, more than 5 in all, had baseline seropositivity. White British ancestry dominated among donors, who included more females, and clonal diversity was possibly underestimated. CD4 TCRs associated with vaccination spanned spike, dominating at 160-218 and 743-854.

Regarding this clone: The antigen is unknown.

This CDR3 contains 15 residues. Trimming removed 4 bases from V and 0 bases from J, with 12 bases in between. The germline CDR1 and CDR2 sequences are LGHDT and YNNKEL (reference sequence). Produced via immunoSEQ multiplex PCR; TCRdb's table is partial and in-frame only. The sample has about 140,000 clones, around nine tenths seen once. Whether given at about 4 or about 12 weeks, second doses were pooled. Sequences were derived from peripheral blood, sampled 28 days after the second AZD1222 dose. This clonotype was obtained from an adult who received the AZD1222 COVID-19 vaccine. The rearrangement uses TRBV3-1 (or the pseudogene TRBV3-2) and TRBJ1-1; D may be TRBD1 (5 bases). DNA for the CDR3: TGTGCCAGCAGCCCCAGGGCGGGGGTGAACACTGAAGCTTTCTTT. Its translation is CASSPRAGVNTEAFF.